The source of this T cell receptor (beta chain) is a study of T cell responses to AZD1222 COVID-19 vaccine (dated by TCRdb to about 2021). Looking at the study overall: A total of 233 trial participants underwent TCR sequencing, of whom some 210 received two doses of AZD1222 and about 25 received two doses of the MenACWY control vaccine. Trial participants were enrolled by age into 18-55, 56-69 and 70-plus year subgroups, with roughly 160, 29 and 62 TCR-sequenced participants respectively.

Taken from the germline V gene (reference sequence), the CDR1 and CDR2 loops are LNHDA and SQIVND. V gives up 3 bases and J gives up 2 bases, and the segment between their germline ends measures 14 bases. The CDR3, from cysteine to phenylalanine, totals 15 residues. Only CDR3 DNA remains: 45 bases, in frame from the first base. Results the study describes overall, beyond this receptor: Reportedly, close to half of the unique spike-specific TCRs recognized epitopes lying outside the regions that are mutated in the B.1.351 and B.1.1.7 variants. CD4 TCRs associated with the vaccine covered the entire spike protein, and the dominant responses were in regions 160-218 and 743-854. A significant rise in spike-specific TCR breadth and depth was observed after two AZD1222 doses relative to day 0 and relative to MenACWY recipients. Participants were mostly white British, with more females than males. The authors suggested clonal diversity may have been underestimated. In the small 56-69-year group, the increase in depth fell short of significance, most likely because of low power. Conclusions about previously exposed vaccinees are limited, since just five to seven AZD1222 recipients were seropositive for SARS-CoV-2 at baseline. Because no day 14 peak-response samples were available, repertoires were characterized only after the peak T cell response.

The CDR3 regions of human TCRbeta chains were analyzed by immunosequencing. The paper's processing steps were these. Repertoire TCRs were matched against a reference library of SARS-CoV-2-specific TCRs generated with the MIRA antigen-specificity platform. Breadth meant the fraction of unique TCRs that were SARS-CoV-2-associated, whereas depth meant the fraction of total T cells that were SARS-CoV-2-associated. Using the MIRA data, every spike-specific TCR was mapped to the spike region that the TCR reacted to and assigned to either a CD4 or a CD8 class. Log10-transformed breadth and depth values were compared by one-way ANOVA with Sidak's multiple comparisons tests. TCRdb provides this immuneACCESS table in a form limited to in-frame rearrangements. Some clones are lacking; in checked studies, under half of them reflect an unresolved V gene, and why the rest are absent is not known. That table gives V, J and clone size, and the DNA gave D and trimming. In all, the sample holds 65,000 to 80,000 clones, and about 90% of those were seen once. The biggest ten clones account for 5.5% to 9% of the sample.

The time point label for this specimen denotes: baseline before first vaccination. In light of the paper, this sample's treatment or condition label describes: meningococcal conjugate vaccine given as trial control. The vaccinee samples were drawn from two UK trials, COV001 and COV002, one of which was a single-blind randomized controlled phase 2/3 trial testing AZD1222 (ChAdOx1 nCoV-19) in healthy adults. For TCRbeta chain sequencing, PBMC samples from trial participants were taken at day 0 and at day 28 after the second dose. Note on this clone: What antigen it recognizes has not been identified. No much larger clone is present one base from it, and per-base qualities are unavailable.

The V and J segments used are TRBV19 and TRBJ2-7, with a weak D call of TRBD1 (5 bases match). The sequences come from peripheral blood, collected on day 0 of MenACWY control vaccination. The clonotype comes from an adult in good health. The encoded CDR3 is CASSITFQGPYEQYF. The nucleotide sequence reads TGTGCCAGTAGTATTACGTTCCAGGGCCCCTACGAGCAGTACTTC.